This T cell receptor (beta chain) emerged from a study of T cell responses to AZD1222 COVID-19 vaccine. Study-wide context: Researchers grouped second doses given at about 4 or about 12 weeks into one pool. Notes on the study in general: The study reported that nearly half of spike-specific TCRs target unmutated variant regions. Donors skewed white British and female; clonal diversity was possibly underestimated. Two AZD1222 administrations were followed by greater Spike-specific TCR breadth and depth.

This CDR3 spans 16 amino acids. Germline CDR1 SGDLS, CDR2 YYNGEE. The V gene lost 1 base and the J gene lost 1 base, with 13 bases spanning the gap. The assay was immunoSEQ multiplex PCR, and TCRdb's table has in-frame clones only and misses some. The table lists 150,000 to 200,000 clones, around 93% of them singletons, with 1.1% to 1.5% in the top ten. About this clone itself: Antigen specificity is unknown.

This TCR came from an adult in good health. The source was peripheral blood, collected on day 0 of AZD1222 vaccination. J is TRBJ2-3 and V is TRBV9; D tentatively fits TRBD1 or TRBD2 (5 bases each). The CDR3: CASSVSPGAGTDTQYF. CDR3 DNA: TGTGCCAGCAGCGTAAGCCCCGGGGCCGGCACAGATACGCAGTATTTT.